This T cell receptor (beta chain) derives from a study of T cells in Graves' hyperthyroidism and ophthalmopathy. It was RNA transcripts that yielded the amplified TCR beta CDR3 regions. Using the HTBI primer set, a first-round RT-PCR was run on the TCR CDR3. Via MiXCR, TCRdb re-called the multiplex PCR reads, giving one row per CDR3 protein. The data contain a few hundred thousand distinct CDR3 sequences, 15% to 19% of them singletons. This clonotype was observed at least ten times. Trimming removed 8 bases at V and 4 bases at J, with 14 bases between. This CDR3 spans 13 amino acids. Germline loops: CDR1 SNHLY, CDR2 FYNNEI.

The sample comprised blood. The V gene is TRBV2, the J gene TRBJ1-2; D is undetermined. The sequence was collected from a woman in her thirties with Graves' hyperthyroidism. The CDR3 DNA reads as TGTGCCAGCGCACTGAACTTAGGCTATGGCTACACCTTC. Protein product: CASALNLGYGYTF.